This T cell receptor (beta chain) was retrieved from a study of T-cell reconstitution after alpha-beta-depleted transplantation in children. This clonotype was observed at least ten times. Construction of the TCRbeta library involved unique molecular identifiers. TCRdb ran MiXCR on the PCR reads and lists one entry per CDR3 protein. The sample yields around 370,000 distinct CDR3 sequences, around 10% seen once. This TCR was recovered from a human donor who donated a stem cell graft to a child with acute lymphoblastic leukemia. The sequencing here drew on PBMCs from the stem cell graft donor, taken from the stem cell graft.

The CDR3 here is CASNGDNEAFF. The CDR3 DNA sequence: TGTGCCAGCAACGGGGACAATGAAGCTTTCTTT. The V and J genes are TRBV6-2 or TRBV6-3 and TRBJ1-1; D might be TRBD1 (6 bases). The length of the CDR3 is 11 residues. In germline, CDR1 is MNHEY, CDR2 SVGEGT. V gave up 7 bases and J gave up 7 bases, with 10 bases separating them.